The rows below give T cell receptor beta chains drawn from one sample of a study of CD8+CD57+ T cells in acquired aplastic anemia. TCRdb passed the reads through MiXCR, listing each CDR3 protein once. The sample lists approximately 80,000 distinct CDR3 sequences, under 80% occurring once. What was sequenced was sorted CD4+, CD8+, or CD8+CD57+ T cells (not recorded which) from PBMCs. The receptors stem from a human donor with aplastic anemia. CDR3s include the opening cysteine and the closing phenylalanine or tryptophan. A D gene is named only where the DNA matches it firmly. A row's size may be missing; if present it is once, few, many or a size class.

j_call v_call clone_size d_call cdr3_aa cdr3_nt
TRBJ1-2 TRBV15 - - CATSRQGASGYTF TGTGCCACCAGCAGACAGGGAGCTAGTGGCTACACCTTC
TRBJ1-2 TRBV27 - TRBD1 CASSFRGQGAYGYTF TGTGCCAGCAGTTTTAGGGGACAGGGGGCCTATGGCTACACCTTC
TRBJ1-1 TRBV24-1 - - CATSAAGSNTEAFF TGTGCCACCAGTGCTGCAGGGAGCAACACTGAAGCTTTCTTT
TRBJ1-6 TRBV5-6 - TRBD1 CASSLTGGMDSPLHF TGTGCCAGCAGCTTGACAGGGGGAATGGATTCACCCCTCCACTTT
TRBJ1-5 TRBV15 - - CATSRDGQAGGPQHF TGTGCCACCAGCAGAGATGGGCAGGCAGGAGGGCCCCAGCATTTT
TRBJ1-2 TRBV30 - TRBD1 CAWDDRTGLNYGYTF TGTGCCTGGGACGATCGGACAGGCCTCAACTATGGCTACACCTTC
TRBJ2-6 TRBV19 once TRBD1 CASSITGTGYSGANVLTF TGTGCCAGTAGTATTACGGGGACAGGGTACTCTGGGGCCAACGTCCTGACTTTC
TRBJ2-3 TRBV20-1 - - CSARSFLGDTQYF TGCAGTGCTAGAAGTTTCCTAGGAGATACGCAGTATTTT
TRBJ2-7 TRBV29-1 - - CSVRLGAGSYEQYF TGCAGCGTTAGACTGGGCGCCGGATCCTACGAGCAGTACTTC
TRBJ1-1 TRBV10-2 - TRBD1 CASSEVAGGRGTEAFF TGCGCCAGCAGTGAGGTGGCAGGGGGACGTGGCACTGAAGCTTTCTTT
TRBJ2-7 TRBV7-2 - - CASSLASSVYEQYF TGTGCCAGCAGCTTAGCCTCTAGCGTTTACGAGCAGTACTTC
TRBJ2-1 TRBV10-3 - - CAINDGIQNNEQFF TGTGCCATCAATGACGGGATCCAAAACAATGAGCAGTTCTTC
TRBJ1-6 TRBV7-9 - - CASSLDSISGSPLHF TGTGCCAGCAGCTTGGACAGCATCAGCGGGTCACCCCTCCACTTT
TRBJ2-7 TRBV7-2 - TRBD1 CASRQGEQYF TGCGCCAGCAGACAGGGGGAGCAGTACTTC
TRBJ2-1 TRBV7-9 - TRBD2 CASSFGTSGDEQFF TGTGCCAGCAGCTTCGGGACTAGCGGTGACGAGCAGTTCTTC
TRBJ2-7 TRBV7-8 - TRBD1 CASSLAAGGYEQYF TGTGCCAGCAGCTTAGCAGCAGGGGGTTACGAGCAGTACTTC
TRBJ2-7 TRBV2 - - CASTLLYEQYF TGTGCCAGCACCCTATTATACGAGCAGTACTTC
TRBJ2-7 TRBV15 - - CATNRGRDNSYEQYF TGTGCCACCAACAGAGGTAGGGACAACTCCTACGAGCAGTACTTC
TRBJ2-6 TRBV12-3/TRBV12-4 - - CASNPYGSRGANVLTF TGTGCCAGCAACCCGTATGGGTCAAGGGGGGCCAACGTCCTGACTTTC
TRBJ1-1 TRBV29-1 once - CSAHWGGEAFF TGCAGCGCTCACTGGGGCGGTGAAGCTTTCTTT
TRBJ1-2 TRBV11-1 - - CASSLVQGLVPNYGYTF TGTGCCAGCAGCTTAGTGCAAGGACTAGTACCTAACTATGGCTACACCTTC
TRBJ1-3 TRBV5-1 - TRBD1 CASSLTQGAENTIYF TGCGCCAGCAGCCTAACGCAGGGGGCGGAAAACACCATATATTTT
TRBJ2-7 TRBV7-9 - - CASSLERGSYEQYF TGTGCCAGCAGCTTAGAACGGGGATCCTACGAGCAGTACTTC
TRBJ2-5 TRBV29-1 - - CSVVMWDVVETQYF TGCAGCGTTGTTATGTGGGACGTGGTGGAGACCCAGTACTTC
TRBJ1-1 TRBV20-1 - - CSARPTPWAEAFF TGCAGTGCTAGGCCGACCCCGTGGGCTGAAGCTTTCTTT
TRBJ1-1 TRBV20-1 - - CSAQSRGIEAFF TGCAGTGCACAGTCCAGGGGAATTGAAGCTTTCTTT
TRBJ2-3 TRBV4-3 - - CASSQDPDQGDTQYF TGCGCCAGCAGCCAAGATCCGGACCAGGGAGATACGCAGTATTTT
TRBJ2-5 TRBV10-3 - TRBD1 CAIRPGGTEIQETQYF TGTGCCATCAGACCCGGTGGGACAGAGATCCAAGAGACCCAGTACTTC
TRBJ2-3 TRBV20-1 once - CSAKRGAVPTDTQYF TGCAGTGCCAAAAGAGGCGCCGTCCCCACAGATACGCAGTATTTT
TRBJ2-1 TRBV25-1 - - CASSFGEYNEQFF TGTGCCAGCAGTTTTGGCGAGTACAATGAGCAGTTCTTC
TRBJ2-1 TRBV6-1 - - CASNHRDSTGNEQFF TGTGCCAGCAACCACCGGGACTCAACGGGGAATGAGCAGTTCTTC
TRBJ2-7 TRBV29-1 - - CSVEDLGQAPYEQYF TGCAGCGTTGAAGATCTAGGCCAAGCCCCCTACGAGCAGTACTTC
TRBJ1-2 TRBV6-1 - TRBD1 CASTREQGVTYGYTF TGTGCGAGTACGAGGGAACAGGGGGTCACCTATGGCTACACCTTC
TRBJ2-6 TRBV2 - - CASSEGIRVSGANVLTF TGTGCCAGCAGTGAAGGGATCAGGGTCTCTGGGGCCAACGTCCTGACTTTC
TRBJ2-6 TRBV7-2 - - CASTPPGTGANVLTF TGTGCCAGCACCCCACCAGGGACTGGGGCCAACGTCCTGACTTTC
TRBJ2-5 TRBV4-3 - TRBD1 CASSQGTGVFETQYF TGCGCCAGCAGCCAGGGGACAGGGGTTTTCGAGACCCAGTACTTC
TRBJ2-3 TRBV7-3 many - CASSRTGGGADTQYF TGTGCCAGCAGTCGAACAGGGGGGGGAGCAGATACGCAGTATTTT
TRBJ1-2 TRBV20-1 few TRBD1 CSALRAGGYGYTF TGCAGTGCTCTACGGGCAGGGGGGTATGGCTACACCTTC
TRBJ1-1 TRBV7-3 - - CASSPVYDGMNTEAFF TGTGCCAGCAGCCCAGTGTACGACGGGATGAACACTGAAGCTTTCTTT
TRBJ2-7 TRBV10-3 - TRBD1 CAINTGGMYEQYF TGTGCCATCAACACAGGGGGAATGTACGAGCAGTACTTC
TRBJ2-7 TRBV12-3/TRBV12-4 - TRBD2 CASSLGGTSLYEQYF TGTGCCAGCAGTTTAGGGGGGACTAGCCTATACGAGCAGTACTTC
TRBJ2-7 TRBV25-1 - TRBD2 CASSRLAGVAAYEQYF TGTGCCAGCAGTAGGTTAGCGGGAGTGGCGGCCTACGAGCAGTACTTC
TRBJ1-5 TRBV19 few - CASSPRDQPQHF TGTGCCAGTAGCCCAAGGGATCAGCCCCAGCATTTT
TRBJ2-5 TRBV24-1 - TRBD2 CATSDPSGSGETQYF TGTGCCACCAGTGACCCTAGCGGGAGTGGGGAGACCCAGTACTTC
TRBJ1-1 TRBV10-3 - - CAISGAGSGGTEAFF TGTGCCATCAGTGGGGCCGGGAGTGGCGGCACTGAAGCTTTCTTT
TRBJ2-5 TRBV5-8 few TRBD1 CASSLEGARETQYF TGTGCCAGCAGCTTGGAGGGGGCGAGAGAGACCCAGTACTTC
TRBJ1-1 TRBV27 - - CASSWGTEAFF TGTGCCAGCAGTTGGGGAACTGAAGCTTTCTTT
TRBJ1-1 TRBV7-9 - - CAAQAGAVNTEAFF TGTGCCGCCCAAGCGGGGGCAGTGAACACTGAAGCTTTCTTT
TRBJ2-7 TRBV7-9 - - CASSTGRYEQYF TGTGCCAGCAGCACCGGACGGTACGAGCAGTACTTC
TRBJ1-1 TRBV19 few - CASSTAQALTEAFF TGTGCCAGTAGTACTGCCCAGGCACTCACTGAAGCTTTCTTT
TRBJ1-1 TRBV20-1 - - CSARGQDTEAFF TGCAGTGCTAGAGGTCAGGACACTGAAGCTTTCTTT
TRBJ1-1 TRBV4-2 few - CASSQGEGLPEAFF TGTGCCAGCAGCCAAGGGGAGGGGCTCCCTGAAGCTTTCTTT
TRBJ1-1 TRBV13 many - CASSAEGGKAFF TGTGCCAGCAGCGCAGAAGGGGGGAAAGCTTTCTTT